One sample yielded the 22 T cell receptor beta chains listed below, sequenced in a study of molecular identifiers for immune sequencing clone quantification. In TCRdb, the PCR reads were re-called with MiXCR into one record per CDR3 protein. Altogether tens of thousands of distinct CDR3 sequences are present, nearly 25% being singletons, with the ten largest covering roughly 0.76%. What was sequenced was naive CD8+ T cells from blood, with Jurkat cell RNA spiked in. The subset denotes: FACS-sorted CD8+CD4-CCR7+CD45RA+ naive T cells. These receptors originate from a human donor in good health. Some libraries in this study had Jurkat cell RNA spiked in.

In this sample, this clonotype turned up many times. The chain combines TRBV24-1 with TRBJ2-2; TRBD2 matches at 7 bases. This CDR3 spans 14 amino acids. Germline CDR1 and CDR2: KGHDR and SFDVKD. Trimming removed 4 bases from V and 6 bases from J; junction bases left unmatched: 4. DNA of the CDR3: TGTGCCACCAGTGACTTGGGAGGGCCCGGGGAGCTGTTTTTT. Translated, it gives CATSDLGGPGELFF.

This clonotype came up many times. This chain links TRBV5-1 with TRBJ2-7, with 8 bases identical to TRBD1. V trimming: 0 bases; J trimming: 6 bases; junction bases outside the gene matches: 5. The germline V gene has CDR1 SGHRS and CDR2 YFSETQ. There are 14 residues in the CDR3. Here the CDR3 DNA reads TGCGCCAGCAGCTTGGACGGGACAGGCGGCGAGCAGTACTTC. Translation: CASSLDGTGGEQYF.

The table lists this clonotype with many counts. The chain carries TRBV12-3 or TRBV12-4 and TRBJ2-2; a possible D gene is TRBD1 (5 bases). This CDR3 comprises 14 residues. The V end lost 3 bases, the J end lost 3 bases, and 8 bases lay between the germline ends. The chain's CDR3 is CASSLFRDTGELFF. CDR3 DNA: TGTGCCAGCAGTTTGTTCAGGGACACCGGGGAGCTGTTTTTT.

With regard to this clonotype: A much larger clone differs from this one at a single base, so this may be a read error. The rearrangement uses TRBV6-2 or TRBV6-3 and TRBJ1-5, with no clear D. The germline CDR1 and CDR2 sequences are MNHEY and SVGEGT. This CDR3 is built from 13 residues. Trimming removed 10 bases from V and 0 bases from J, with 10 bases in between. The CDR3 bases are TGTGCCAACGGACGGCATAGCAATCAGCCCCAGCATTTT. Translating it yields CANGRHSNQPQHF.

This clonotype has ten or more counts. V usage is TRBV4-1 and J usage is TRBJ1-5; D is undetermined. Germline-derived CDR1 and CDR2 are MGHRA and YSYEKL. This CDR3 contains 13 residues. V shed 1 base and J shed 5 bases, with 6 bases lying between them. CDR3 residues: CASSQALYQPQHF. In DNA, the CDR3 is TGCGCCAGCAGCCAAGCCCTGTATCAGCCCCAGCATTTT.

This clonotype was seen a few times. The genes are TRBV4-1 and TRBJ1-2; the D is unclear. V lost 0 bases and J lost 7, with 9 bases in between. Germline V gives CDR1 MGHRA, CDR2 YSYEKL. The CDR3 totals 13 residues. Here the CDR3 reads CASSQDSGFGYTF. The CDR3 nucleotides are TGCGCCAGCAGCCAAGATTCTGGGTTTGGCTACACCTTC.

As for this clonotype: A much larger clone differs by one base, so this may be a read error. The chain couples TRBV9 to TRBJ2-2; a possible D gene is TRBD2 (5 bases). The CDR3 spans 12 residues. Germline V gives CDR1 SGDLS, CDR2 YYNGEE. The CDR3 region has the DNA TGTGCCAGCAGCCCAGGAGCCGGGGAGCCGTTTTTT. Translation: CASSPGAGEPFF.

The rearrangement uses TRBV10-1 and TRBJ2-3, with unresolved D. Germline CDR1 and CDR2: WNHNN and SYGVQD (reference sequence). The CDR3 is 13 amino acids. V shed 5 bases and J shed 2 bases, with 8 bases lying between them. The CDR3 region is CASSSKPTDTQYF. The CDR3 DNA follows: TGCGCCAGCAGTTCTAAGCCCACAGATACGCAGTATTTT.

This clonotype came up many times. J is TRBJ2-2 and V is TRBV4-1; TRBD1 aligns across 7 bases. The CDR3 has 17 amino acids. The J segment lost 4 bases and the V segment lost 3 bases, leaving 11 bases of the junction unmatched. Germline lookup yields CDR1 MGHRA and CDR2 YSYEKL. CDR3 residues: CASSQKSLQGFTGELFF. DNA for the CDR3: TGCGCCAGCAGCCAGAAATCGTTACAGGGGTTCACCGGGGAGCTGTTTTTT.

As regards this clonotype: Given a much more abundant clone one base away, this may be a read error. No conserved phenylalanine or tryptophan is present at the end of the CDR3, so a read error is the likely explanation. This chain uses TRBV19 with TRBJ2-3, with a tentative D call TRBD1 (5 bases). Germline V gives CDR1 LNHDA, CDR2 SQIVND (reference sequence). The CDR3 extends over 14 amino acids. V lost 3 bases, J lost 2 bases, and 9 bases lay in between. CDR3: CASSITGPTDTQYY. The DNA for the CDR3 is TGTGCCAGTAGTATTACAGGACCCACAGATACGCAGTATTAT.

The chain links TRBV12-5 to TRBJ2-7; possibly TRBD1 for D (6 bases). V was cut by 5 bases and J by 3 bases, with 11 bases left in between. The CDR3 totals 13 residues. The germline CDR1 and CDR2 sequences are LGHNT and FRNRAP. DNA of the CDR3: TGTGCTAGTGGTCTCGGACAGAGCTACGAGCAGTACTTC. This codes for CASGLGQSYEQYF.

The chain employs TRBV27 and TRBJ2-7; D may be TRBD1 (6 bases). Germline V CDR1 and CDR2: MNHEY, SMNVEV (reference sequence). Trimming pared 5 bases from V and 2 bases from J, leaving 16 bases between. This CDR3 spans 15 amino acids. The CDR3 reads CASSPAPGQTYEQYF. CDR3 DNA: TGTGCCAGCAGTCCCGCCCCCGGACAGACCTACGAGCAGTACTTC.

The chain links TRBV13 to TRBJ1-4; 7 bases match TRBD1. Trimming removed 5 bases from V and 8 bases from J; junction bases left unmatched: 11. CDR3 length: 15 residues. Germline V gene sequence: CDR1 PRHDT, CDR2 FYEKMQ (reference sequence). The CDR3 coding sequence is TGTGCCAGCAGCCTCCTAATAGACAGGGACGAAAAACTGTTTTTT. Protein sequence: CASSLLIDRDEKLFF.

A word on this clonotype: A much larger clone differs by one base, so this may be a read error. This chain uses TRBV14 with TRBJ2-3; D is ambiguous. CDR1 is SGHDN and CDR2 is FVKESK in the germline V gene. The CDR3 runs to 14 residues. The CDR3, as DNA: TGTGCCAGCAGTCGGCCCTCGTCAGCAGATACGCGGTATTTT. This sequence encodes CASSRPSSADTRYF.

This clonotype showed up many times. The chain employs TRBV3-1 and TRBJ2-5, with 9 bases fitting TRBD2. The CDR3 is made up of 16 amino acids. In germline, CDR1 is LGHDT, CDR2 YNNKEL (reference sequence). With 4 bases clipped from V and 2 bases from J, the junction kept 8 bases outside the gene matches. The CDR3 sequence: CASSPHSGGLQETQYF. The CDR3 nucleotides read TGTGCCAGCAGCCCACATAGCGGGGGACTACAAGAGACCCAGTACTTC.

As concerns this clonotype: This could be a read error, since a much larger clone is one nucleotide away. The chain is built from TRBV4-3 and TRBJ1-3; no clear D gene. There are 16 residues in the CDR3. Germline CDR1 LGHNA, CDR2 YSLEER. This chain's CDR3 is CASSQGPAVSGNTTYF. The CDR3 DNA reads TGCGCCAGCAGCCAAGGCCCGGCCGTCTCTGGAAACACCACATATTTT.

CDR3 sequence reads: CASSLGDYAQDTQYF. The DNA for the CDR3 is TGTGCCAGCAGCTTAGGGGACTACGCACAAGATACGCAGTATTTT. This rearrangement joins TRBV11-2 to TRBJ2-3; 7 bases are shared with TRBD2. CDR1 is SGHAT, CDR2 FQNNGV, per germline. The CDR3 is 15 residues long. The V segment lost 1 base and the J segment 5 bases; nucleotides outside the gene matches: 6.

This clonotype was seen just once. A much more abundant neighbour one base away suggests this may be a read error. V usage is TRBV24-1 and J usage is TRBJ2-2; possible D gene TRBD2, 6 bases. Germline V gene sequence: CDR1 KGHDR, CDR2 SFDVKD. The CDR3 is 15 amino acids. CDR3 nucleotides: TGTGCCACCGGACTGGTTTGGACGAACACCGGGGGGCTGTTTTTT. Its translation: CATGLVWTNTGGLFF.

V and J are TRBV20-1 and TRBJ2-1; D perhaps matches TRBD2 (6 bases). Trimming took off 6 bases at V and 3 bases at J, with 18 bases between the two ends. The CDR3 is 15 amino acids. The germline CDR1 and CDR2 sequences are DFQATT and SNEGSKA (reference sequence). DNA of the CDR3: TGCAGTGCCCGGAGGGCGGCCGGAAACTACAATGAGCAGTTCTTC. This codes for CSARRAAGNYNEQFF.

This clonotype was seen many times. The rearrangement joins TRBV20-1 to TRBJ2-7; D remains unclear. The length of the CDR3 is 14 residues. V lost 0 bases to trimming and J lost 1 base, with 10 bases between them. Per the germline V gene, CDR1 is DFQATT and CDR2 is SNEGSKA (reference sequence). CDR3 region: CSARDAVPSYEQYF. The CDR3, as DNA: TGCAGTGCTAGAGATGCAGTCCCGTCCTACGAGCAGTACTTC.

In the case of this clonotype: A clone one base away is much larger, so this may be a read error. The V and J genes are TRBV30 and TRBJ1-5; 7 bases agree with TRBD1. Germline V gives CDR1 GTSNPN, CDR2 SVGIG (reference sequence). The CDR3 has 13 residues. The CDR3 bases are TGTGCCTGGAGTGAACAGGGGAATCAGCCCCGGCATTTT. Protein product: CAWSEQGNQPRHF.

Points on this clonotype: It may be a read error: a sequence one base away is much more abundant. The chain has TRBV4-2 and TRBJ2-7; 10 bases match TRBD2. Per germline, CDR1 LGHNA and CDR2 YNFKEQ. The CDR3 is made up of 15 amino acids. The CDR3 DNA follows: TGTGCCAGCAGACCGGGACTAGCGAGCTCCGACGAGCAGTACTTC. The encoded protein is CASRPGLASSDEQYF.